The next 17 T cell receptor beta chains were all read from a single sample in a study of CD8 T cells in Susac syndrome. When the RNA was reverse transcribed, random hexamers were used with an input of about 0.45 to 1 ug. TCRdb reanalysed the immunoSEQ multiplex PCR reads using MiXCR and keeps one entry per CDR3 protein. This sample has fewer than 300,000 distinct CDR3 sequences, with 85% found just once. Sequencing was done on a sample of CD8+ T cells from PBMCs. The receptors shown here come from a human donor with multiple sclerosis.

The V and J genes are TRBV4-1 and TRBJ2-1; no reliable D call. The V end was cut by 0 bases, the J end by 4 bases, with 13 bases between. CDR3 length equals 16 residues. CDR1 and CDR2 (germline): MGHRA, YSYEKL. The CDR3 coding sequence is TGCGCCAGCAGCCAAGAGGGCAGGAACCTTTACAATGAGCAGTTCTTC. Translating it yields CASSQEGRNLYNEQFF.

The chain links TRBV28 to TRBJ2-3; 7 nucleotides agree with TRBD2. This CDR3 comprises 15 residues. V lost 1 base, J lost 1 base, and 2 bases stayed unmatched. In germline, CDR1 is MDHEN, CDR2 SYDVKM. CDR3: CASSLFLAGTDTQYF. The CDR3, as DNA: TGTGCCAGCAGTTTATTTCTAGCGGGCACAGATACGCAGTATTTT.

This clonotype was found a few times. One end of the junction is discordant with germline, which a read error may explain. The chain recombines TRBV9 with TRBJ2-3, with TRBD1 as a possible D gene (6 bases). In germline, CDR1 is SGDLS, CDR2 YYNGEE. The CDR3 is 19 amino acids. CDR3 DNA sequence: TGTGCCAGTAGCGTAGAACCTGTGGGGGCGCTGGGGAGCACAGATACGCAGTATTTT. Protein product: CASSVEPVGALGSTDTQYF.

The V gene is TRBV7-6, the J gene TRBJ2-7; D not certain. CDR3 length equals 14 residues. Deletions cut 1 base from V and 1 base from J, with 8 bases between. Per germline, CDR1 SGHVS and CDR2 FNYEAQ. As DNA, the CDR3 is TGTGCCAGCAGCTTAGGAGACCTATCCTACGAGCAGTACTTC. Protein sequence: CASSLGDLSYEQYF.

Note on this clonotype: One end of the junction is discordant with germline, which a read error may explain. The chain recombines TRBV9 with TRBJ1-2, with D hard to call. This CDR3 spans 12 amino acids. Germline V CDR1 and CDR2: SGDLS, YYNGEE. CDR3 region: CATASANHGYTF. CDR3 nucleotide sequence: TGTGCCACGGCCAGCGCTAACCATGGCTACACCTTC.

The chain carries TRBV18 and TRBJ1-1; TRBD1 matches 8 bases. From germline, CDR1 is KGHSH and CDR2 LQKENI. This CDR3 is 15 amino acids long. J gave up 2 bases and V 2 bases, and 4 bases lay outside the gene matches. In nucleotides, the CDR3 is TGTGCCAGCTCACCAAAGGACAGGGACAACACTGAAGCTTTCTTT. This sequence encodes CASSPKDRDNTEAFF.

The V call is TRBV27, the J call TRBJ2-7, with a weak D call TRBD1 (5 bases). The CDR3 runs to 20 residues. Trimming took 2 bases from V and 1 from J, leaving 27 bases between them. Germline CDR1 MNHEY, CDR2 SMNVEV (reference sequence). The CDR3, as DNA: TGTGCCAGCAGTTTACACCAGACAGTCCCTCCAGACGGCCAATCCTACGAGCAGTACTTC. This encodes CASSLHQTVPPDGQSYEQYF.

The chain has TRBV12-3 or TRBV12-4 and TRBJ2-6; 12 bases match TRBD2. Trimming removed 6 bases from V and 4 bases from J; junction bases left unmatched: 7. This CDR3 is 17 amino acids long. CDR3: CASSGLAGRWGANVLTF. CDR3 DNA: TGTGCCAGCAGCGGACTAGCGGGACGATGGGGGGCCAACGTCCTGACTTTC.

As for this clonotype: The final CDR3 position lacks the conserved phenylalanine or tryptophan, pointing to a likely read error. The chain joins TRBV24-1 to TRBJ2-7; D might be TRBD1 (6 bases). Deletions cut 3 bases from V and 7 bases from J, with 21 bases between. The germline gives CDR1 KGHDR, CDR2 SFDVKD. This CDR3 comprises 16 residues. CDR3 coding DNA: TGTGCCACCAGTGATGCCTTGGAGGACAGACCGGGGGAGCAGTACCTC. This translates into CATSDALEDRPGEQYL.

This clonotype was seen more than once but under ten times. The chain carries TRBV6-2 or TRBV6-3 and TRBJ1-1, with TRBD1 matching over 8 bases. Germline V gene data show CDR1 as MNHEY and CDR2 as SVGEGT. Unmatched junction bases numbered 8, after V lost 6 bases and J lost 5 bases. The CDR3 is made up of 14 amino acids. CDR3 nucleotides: TGTGCCAGCAGCGAGACAGGGGCTCCGACTGAAGCTTTCTTT. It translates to CASSETGAPTEAFF.

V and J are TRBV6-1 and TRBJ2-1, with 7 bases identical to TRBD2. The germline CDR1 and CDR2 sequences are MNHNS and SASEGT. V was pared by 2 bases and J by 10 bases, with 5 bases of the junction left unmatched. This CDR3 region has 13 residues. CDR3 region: CASSEKGGPEQFF. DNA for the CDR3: TGTGCCAGCAGTGAAAAGGGAGGGCCCGAGCAGTTCTTC.

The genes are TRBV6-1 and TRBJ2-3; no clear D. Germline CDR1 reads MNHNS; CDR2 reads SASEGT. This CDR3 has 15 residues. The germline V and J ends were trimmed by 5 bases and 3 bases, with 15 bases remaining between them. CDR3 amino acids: CASSRLFRPTDTQYF. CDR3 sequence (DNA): TGTGCCAGCAGTAGACTTTTTCGACCTACAGATACGCAGTATTTT.

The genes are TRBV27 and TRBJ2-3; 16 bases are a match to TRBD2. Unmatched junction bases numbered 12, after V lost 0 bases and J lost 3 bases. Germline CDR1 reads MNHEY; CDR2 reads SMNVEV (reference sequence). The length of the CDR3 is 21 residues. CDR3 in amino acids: CASSLSRGTSGRAKGTDTQYF. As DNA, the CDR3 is TGTGCCAGCAGTTTATCGAGGGGGACTAGCGGGAGGGCAAAAGGGACAGATACGCAGTATTTT.

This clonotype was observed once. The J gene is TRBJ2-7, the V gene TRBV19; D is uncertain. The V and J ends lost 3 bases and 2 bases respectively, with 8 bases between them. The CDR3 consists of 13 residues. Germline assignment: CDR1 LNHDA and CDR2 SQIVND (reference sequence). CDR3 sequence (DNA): TGTGCCAGTAGTATGGGCTCCCCCTACGAGCAGTACTTC. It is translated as CASSMGSPYEQYF.

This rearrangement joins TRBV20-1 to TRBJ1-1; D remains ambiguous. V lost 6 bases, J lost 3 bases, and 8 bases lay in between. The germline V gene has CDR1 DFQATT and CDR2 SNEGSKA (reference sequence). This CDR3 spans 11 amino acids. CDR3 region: CSAPTYTEAFF. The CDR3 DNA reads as TGCAGTGCCCCGACTTACACTGAAGCTTTCTTT.

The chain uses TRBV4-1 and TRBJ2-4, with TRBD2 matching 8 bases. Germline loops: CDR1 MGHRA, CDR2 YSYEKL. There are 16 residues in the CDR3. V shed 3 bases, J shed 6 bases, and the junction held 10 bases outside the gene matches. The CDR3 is CASSQVAGRVGNIQYF. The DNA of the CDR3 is TGCGCCAGCAGCCAGGTAGCGGGGCGAGTAGGAAACATTCAGTACTTC.

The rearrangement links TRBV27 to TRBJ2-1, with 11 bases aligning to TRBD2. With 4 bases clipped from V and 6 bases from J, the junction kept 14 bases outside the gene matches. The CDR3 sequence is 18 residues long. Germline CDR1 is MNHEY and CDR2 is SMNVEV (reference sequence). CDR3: CASSSATSGAPRGNEQFF. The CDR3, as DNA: TGTGCCAGCAGTTCCGCGACTAGCGGGGCCCCCAGGGGCAATGAGCAGTTCTTC.